The 3 T cell receptor beta chains presented below share a single source sample, sequenced in a study of lymphopenia after photon versus proton radiotherapy. TCRdb's table, derived via immunoSEQ multiplex PCR, lists solely in-frame clones and lacks some. The top ten hold roughly 50% of the sample, which has tens of thousands of clones, approximately 90% seen once. The sequenced sample was peripheral blood, obtained from a patient treated with proton-based radiotherapy. The source of these receptors is a woman aged 55-70 years with cholangiocarcinoma. Some clones in this sample may be carry-over from other donors' samples.

V is TRBV5-1 and J is TRBJ2-2, with a possible D match to TRBD2 (6 bases). Germline V lookup: CDR1 SGHRS, CDR2 YFSETQ. The CDR3 totals 16 residues. V lost 2 bases and J lost 4, with 15 bases in between. The CDR3 DNA sequence: TGCGCCAGCAGCTTTCTTCTAGCGTCTTCCACCGGGGAGCTGTTTTTT. As protein: CASSFLLASSTGELFF.

The CDR3 DNA follows: TGTGCCAGCAGCTTGCGGGGCCCCTATGGCTACACCTTC. As protein: CASSLRGPYGYTF. V gene TRBV5-8 combines with J gene TRBJ1-2; D perhaps matches TRBD1 (5 bases). Germline assignment: CDR1 SGHTS and CDR2 YDEGEE. The CDR3 is 13 amino acids. Between the trimmed V and J ends, which lost 1 base and 4 bases, there was a span of 8 bases.

The V call is TRBV7-2, the J call TRBJ2-3, with 13 bases aligning to TRBD2. V lost 5 bases, J lost 6 bases, and 8 bases stayed unmatched. Germline V CDR1 and CDR2: SGHTA, FQGNSA. The CDR3 has 16 residues. The CDR3 loop reads CASSPGTSGVPDTQYF. The CDR3 DNA sequence: TGTGCCAGCAGCCCAGGGACTAGCGGGGTTCCGGATACGCAGTATTTT.